The 16 T cell receptor beta chains presented below share a single source sample, sequenced in a study of regulatory T cells in long-lasting Graves disease. Time point of the sample: newly diagnosed GD, antithyroid drugs for less than 3 months. PBMCs provided the RNA from which the TCR library was made. Combining iRepertoire HTBI primers with Arm-PCR of CDR3 regions, the authors built TCR beta libraries. TCRdb re-called the multiplex PCR reads through MiXCR, storing one row per CDR3 protein. The table includes 400,000 to 450,000 distinct CDR3 sequences, 15% detected once. A further study also used this sample, focusing on T cells in Graves' hyperthyroidism and ophthalmopathy.

The input for sequencing was peripheral blood mononuclear cells (PBMCs), taken at new diagnosis, from a patient treated with antithyroid drugs. The receptors come from a woman in her 30s with Graves disease.

At least ten counts were recorded for this clonotype. The V call is TRBV4-1, the J call TRBJ2-3; the match to TRBD1 covers 8 bases. The V and J ends lost 1 base and 4 bases, in that order; junction bases with no gene match: 7. The germline V gene has CDR1 MGHRA and CDR2 YSYEKL. The CDR3 has 16 residues. The CDR3 here is CASSQVGQALPDTQYF. The DNA of the CDR3 is TGCGCCAGCAGCCAAGTGGGACAGGCCTTACCAGATACGCAGTATTTT.

This clonotype has ten or more counts. V usage is TRBV24-1 and J usage is TRBJ2-7, with TRBD2 matching 9 bases. The germline gives CDR1 KGHDR, CDR2 SFDVKD. With 6 bases clipped from V and 6 bases from J, the junction kept 8 bases outside the gene matches. This CDR3 contains 14 residues. The CDR3 region has the DNA TGTGCCACCAGTTCGTTAGCGGGAGAGGTCGAGCAGTACTTC. This encodes CATSSLAGEVEQYF.

J is TRBJ1-5 and V is TRBV19; possibly TRBD1 for D (5 bases). Germline V gives CDR1 LNHDA, CDR2 SQIVND (reference sequence). CDR3 size: 15 residues. Trimming cost V 7 bases and J 0 bases, with 13 bases left between them. The CDR3 sequence is CASKRTGDSNQPQHF. In DNA form, the CDR3 reads TGTGCCAGTAAACGAACAGGAGATAGCAATCAGCCCCAGCATTTT.

The chain joins TRBV9 to TRBJ2-2, with TRBD1 as a possible D gene (5 bases). Germline assignment: CDR1 SGDLS and CDR2 YYNGEE. There are 15 residues in the CDR3. Trimming stripped 3 bases from V and 6 bases from J, with 15 bases between. CDR3 in DNA: TGTGCCAGCAGCGCTCCAGGGAATTATGCCGGGGAGCTGTTTTTT. Translated: CASSAPGNYAGELFF.

This clonotype was recorded once. The chain joins TRBV2 to TRBJ1-5, with D perhaps matching TRBD1 (5 bases). Per the germline V gene, CDR1 is SNHLY and CDR2 is FYNNEI. The V gene lost 5 bases and the J gene lost 6 bases, with 17 bases spanning the gap. The CDR3 sequence is 15 residues long. The CDR3 loop is CASSRDSGGGQPQHF. For the CDR3, the DNA is TGTGCCAGCAGTCGGGACTCCGGGGGAGGTCAGCCCCAGCATTTT.

This clonotype was picked up many times. The rearrangement uses TRBV30 and TRBJ2-3; a weak D match, TRBD2 (6 bases). This CDR3 comprises 14 residues. CDR1 GTSNPN and CDR2 SVGIG come from the germline V gene (reference sequence). The CDR3 DNA reads as TGTGGGCTAGCGTTGATGCCTAGCACAGATACGCAGTATTTT. This codes for CGLALMPSTDTQYF.

With respect to this clonotype: This may be a read error, as it is one base from a much larger clone. CDR3 loop: CASSLTPAGRTYEQYF. The CDR3 nucleotides are TGTGCCAGCTCACTTACCCCAGCGGGCCGCACCTACGAGCAGTACTTC. This chain links TRBV18 with TRBJ2-7; tentative D call: TRBD2 (6 bases). There are 16 residues in the CDR3. Trimming stripped 4 bases from V and 2 bases from J, with 18 bases between. Germline V gene sequence: CDR1 KGHSH, CDR2 LQKENI.

This clonotype has a count of ten or more. The chain joins TRBV30 to TRBJ1-5; possibly TRBD1 for D (6 bases). There are 15 residues in the CDR3. Trimming stripped 1 base from V and 0 bases from J, with 10 bases between. Germline CDR1 GTSNPN, CDR2 SVGIG (reference sequence). CDR3 sequence: CAWSAGALSNQPQHF. The CDR3 bases are TGTGCCTGGAGTGCGGGGGCACTTAGCAATCAGCCCCAGCATTTT.

At least ten counts were recorded for this clonotype. The rearrangement joins TRBV24-1 to TRBJ2-5; 8 bases align to TRBD1. The length of the CDR3 is 14 residues. CDR1 is KGHDR, CDR2 SFDVKD, per germline. J gave up 5 bases and V 4 bases, and 5 bases lay outside the gene matches. The DNA of the CDR3 is TGTGCCACCAGTGACCGGACAGGGCGGGAGACCCAGTACTTC. Residues: CATSDRTGRETQYF.

CDR3 in amino acids: CAISDGQGAKGTEAFF. In nucleotides, the CDR3 is TGTGCCATCAGTGATGGACAGGGGGCTAAGGGCACTGAAGCTTTCTTT. The chain carries TRBV10-3 and TRBJ1-1; 11 nucleotides agree with TRBD1. From germline, CDR1 is ENHRY and CDR2 SYGVKD. There are 16 residues in the CDR3. J lost 4 bases, V lost 3 bases, and 7 bases had no gene match.

This clonotype was counted many times. The chain has TRBV19 and TRBJ1-2; 7 nucleotides line up with TRBD1. The V gene end was trimmed by 3 bases and the J gene end by 4 bases; junction bases not matched to a gene: 11. This CDR3 comprises 16 residues. Germline loops: CDR1 LNHDA, CDR2 SQIVND (reference sequence). CDR3 nucleotides: TGTGCCAGTAGTATGAGGCAGGGGGATTTTCTCTATGGCTACACCTTC. Its protein is CASSMRQGDFLYGYTF.

The chain combines TRBV6-1 with TRBJ2-5; TRBD2 agrees at 13 bases. CDR3 size: 16 residues. With V trimmed by 4 bases and J by 5 bases, 7 bases remained unmatched. The germline V gene encodes CDR1 MNHNS and CDR2 SASEGT. This chain's CDR3 is CASSVELAGGMETQYF. The CDR3, as DNA: TGTGCCAGCAGTGTTGAACTAGCGGGAGGGATGGAGACCCAGTACTTC.

This clonotype turned up a few times. The CDR3 DNA reads as TGTGCCACCAGTGATCCCGGGACAGAATACAATGAGCAGTTCTTC. Translating it yields CATSDPGTEYNEQFF. The rearrangement joins TRBV24-1 to TRBJ2-1, with TRBD1 identical over 7 bases. The CDR3 loop spans 15 amino acids. The germline V gene has CDR1 KGHDR and CDR2 SFDVKD. V trimming: 3 bases; J trimming: 4 bases; junction bases outside the gene matches: 5.

In its sample, this clonotype was seen many times. For the CDR3, the DNA is TGTGCCAGCAGCCCCCAGGCGGGGGACAATGAGCAGTTCTTC. It codes for CASSPQAGDNEQFF. V and J are TRBV11-3 and TRBJ2-1, with 7 bases lining up with TRBD2. The germline V gene has CDR1 SGHNT and CDR2 YENEEA. The V segment lost 5 bases and the J segment 5 bases; nucleotides outside the gene matches: 6. CDR3 size: 14 residues.

The V gene is TRBV29-1, the J gene TRBJ2-1, with D possibly being TRBD1 (6 bases). Trimming took 6 bases from V and 13 from J, leaving 13 bases between them. The V gene's germline CDR1 is SQVTM and CDR2 ANQGSEA. The CDR3 loop spans 10 amino acids. The DNA of the CDR3 is TGCAGCGTGGGGCCGGACAGACAGTTCTTC. Its protein is CSVGPDRQFF.

The sample holds many counts of this clonotype. The CDR3 DNA follows: TGCAGTGCTAGTCGACTAGCGGGACGAGATACGCAGTATTTT. Translated, it gives CSASRLAGRDTQYF. The chain employs TRBV20-1 and TRBJ2-3; the match to TRBD2 covers 11 bases. Per germline, CDR1 DFQATT and CDR2 SNEGSKA (reference sequence). The CDR3 contains 14 residues. V trimming: 3 bases; J trimming: 5 bases; junction bases outside the gene matches: 4.